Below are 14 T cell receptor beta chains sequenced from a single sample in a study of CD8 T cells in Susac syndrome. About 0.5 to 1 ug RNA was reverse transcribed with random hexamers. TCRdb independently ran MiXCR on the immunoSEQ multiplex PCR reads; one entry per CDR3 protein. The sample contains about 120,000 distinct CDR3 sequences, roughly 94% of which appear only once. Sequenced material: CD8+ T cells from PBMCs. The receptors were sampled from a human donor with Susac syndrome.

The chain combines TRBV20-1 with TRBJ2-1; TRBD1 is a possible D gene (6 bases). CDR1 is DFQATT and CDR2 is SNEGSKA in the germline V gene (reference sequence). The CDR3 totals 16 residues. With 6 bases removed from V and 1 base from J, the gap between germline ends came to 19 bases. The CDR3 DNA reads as TGCAGTGCCCAAGAGGCAACCCAGGGGTCCTACAATGAGCAGTTCTTC. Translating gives CSAQEATQGSYNEQFF.

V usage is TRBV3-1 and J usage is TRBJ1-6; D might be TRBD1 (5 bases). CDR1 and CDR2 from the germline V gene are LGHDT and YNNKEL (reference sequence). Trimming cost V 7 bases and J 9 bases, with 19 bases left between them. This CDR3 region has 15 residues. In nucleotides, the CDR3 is TGTGCCAGCACCTCTCCCGGGACGTACGGTTCACCCCTCCACTTT. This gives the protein CASTSPGTYGSPLHF.

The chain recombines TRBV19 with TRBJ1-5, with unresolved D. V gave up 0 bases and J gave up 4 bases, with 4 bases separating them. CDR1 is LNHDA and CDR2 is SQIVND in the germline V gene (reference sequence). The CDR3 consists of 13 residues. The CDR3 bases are TGTGCCAGTAGTATAGATCTGAATCAGCCCCAGCATTTT. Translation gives CASSIDLNQPQHF. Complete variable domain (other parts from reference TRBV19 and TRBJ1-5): DGGITQSPKYLFRKEGQNVTLSCEQNLNHDAMYWYRQDPGQGLRLIYYSQIVNDFQKGDIAEGYSVSREKKESFPLTVTSAQKNPTAFYLCASSIDLNQPQHFGDGTRLSIL.

The CDR3 nucleotides are TGTGCCAGCAGCATGGGACTAGCAAATGAGCAGTTCTTC. Its protein product is CASSMGLANEQFF. The chain carries TRBV9 and TRBJ2-1; 9 positions match TRBD2. This CDR3 spans 13 amino acids. Trimming took 4 bases from V and 7 from J; bases not matched to a gene: 3. The V gene's germline CDR1 is SGDLS and CDR2 YYNGEE.

The CDR3 bases are TGCGCCAGCAGCCCGGGACTCTCCTACAATGAGCAGTTCTTC. Its protein is CASSPGLSYNEQFF. V and J are TRBV5-1 and TRBJ2-1, with a tentative D call TRBD2 (6 bases). CDR1 is SGHRS and CDR2 is YFSETQ in the germline V gene. The V and J ends lost 4 bases and 0 bases respectively, with 8 bases between them. This CDR3 contains 14 residues.

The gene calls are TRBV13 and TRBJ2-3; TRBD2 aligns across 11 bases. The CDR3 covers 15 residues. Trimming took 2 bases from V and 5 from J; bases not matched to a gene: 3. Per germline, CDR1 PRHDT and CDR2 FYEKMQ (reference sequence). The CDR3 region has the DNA TGTGCCAGCAGCTTACGTGGACTAGCGGGAGATACGCAGTATTTT. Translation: CASSLRGLAGDTQYF.

CDR3 DNA sequence: TGTGCCAGCAGCTTAGGGAGCCCCGCAGGACAGATATTGGGCTACACCTTC. This encodes CASSLGSPAGQILGYTF. This rearrangement joins TRBV13 to TRBJ1-2, with a tentative D call TRBD1 (6 bases). V was cut by 0 bases and J by 8 bases, with 22 bases left in between. The CDR3 consists of 17 residues. Germline-derived CDR1 and CDR2 are PRHDT and FYEKMQ (reference sequence).

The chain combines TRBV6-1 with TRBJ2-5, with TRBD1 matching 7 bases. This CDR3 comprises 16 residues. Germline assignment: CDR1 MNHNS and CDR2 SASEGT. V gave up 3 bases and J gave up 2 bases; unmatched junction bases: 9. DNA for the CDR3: TGTGCCAGCAGTGATATCGGGACAGCCTTTCAAGAGACCCAGTACTTC. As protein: CASSDIGTAFQETQYF.

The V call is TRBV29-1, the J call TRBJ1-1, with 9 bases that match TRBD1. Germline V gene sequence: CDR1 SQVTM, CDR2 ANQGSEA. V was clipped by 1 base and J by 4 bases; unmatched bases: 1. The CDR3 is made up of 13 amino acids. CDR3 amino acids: CSVEADRGTEAFF. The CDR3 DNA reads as TGCAGCGTTGAAGCGGACAGGGGCACTGAAGCTTTCTTT.

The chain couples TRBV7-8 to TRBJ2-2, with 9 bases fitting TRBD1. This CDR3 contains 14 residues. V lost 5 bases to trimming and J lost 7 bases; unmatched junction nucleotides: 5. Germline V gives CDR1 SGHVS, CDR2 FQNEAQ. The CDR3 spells CASSRTGAGGELFF. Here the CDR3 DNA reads TGTGCCAGCAGCCGGACAGGGGCCGGCGGGGAGCTGTTTTTT.

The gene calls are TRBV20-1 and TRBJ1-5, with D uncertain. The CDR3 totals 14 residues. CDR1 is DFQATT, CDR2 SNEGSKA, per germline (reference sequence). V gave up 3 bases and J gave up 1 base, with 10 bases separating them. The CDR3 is CSASARESNQPQHF. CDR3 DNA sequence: TGCAGTGCTAGCGCCCGGGAGAGCAATCAGCCCCAGCATTTT.

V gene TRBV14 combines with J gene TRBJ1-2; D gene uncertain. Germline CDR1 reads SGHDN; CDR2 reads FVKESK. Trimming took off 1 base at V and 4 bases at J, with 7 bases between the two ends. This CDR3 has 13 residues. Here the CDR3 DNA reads TGTGCCAGCAGCCAAGGCAGCATCTATGGCTACACCTTC. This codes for CASSQGSIYGYTF.

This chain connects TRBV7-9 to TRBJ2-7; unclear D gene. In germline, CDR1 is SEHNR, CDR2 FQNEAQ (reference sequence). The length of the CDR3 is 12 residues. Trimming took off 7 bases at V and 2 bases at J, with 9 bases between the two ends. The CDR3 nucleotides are TGTGCCAGCACGGGCAGCCCCTACGAGCAGTACTTC. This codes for CASTGSPYEQYF.

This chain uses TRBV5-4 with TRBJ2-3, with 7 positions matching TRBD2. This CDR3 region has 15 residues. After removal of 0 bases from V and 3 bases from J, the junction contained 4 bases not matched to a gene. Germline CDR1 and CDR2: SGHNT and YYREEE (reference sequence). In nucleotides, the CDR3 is TGTGCCAGCAGCTTGGCGGGACTACGGACAGATACGCAGTATTTT. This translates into CASSLAGLRTDTQYF.